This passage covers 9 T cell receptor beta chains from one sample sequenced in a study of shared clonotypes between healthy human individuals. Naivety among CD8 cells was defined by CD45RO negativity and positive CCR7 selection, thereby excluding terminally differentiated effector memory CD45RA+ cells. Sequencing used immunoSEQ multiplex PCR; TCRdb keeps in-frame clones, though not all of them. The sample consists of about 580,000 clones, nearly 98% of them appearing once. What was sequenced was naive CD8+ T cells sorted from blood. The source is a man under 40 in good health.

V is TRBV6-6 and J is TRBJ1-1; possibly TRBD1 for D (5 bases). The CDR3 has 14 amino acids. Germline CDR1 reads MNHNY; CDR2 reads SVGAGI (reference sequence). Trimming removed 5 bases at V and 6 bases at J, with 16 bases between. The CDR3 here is CASSSDRGWAEAFF. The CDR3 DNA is TGTGCCAGCAGTAGCGACCGGGGGTGGGCTGAAGCTTTCTTT.

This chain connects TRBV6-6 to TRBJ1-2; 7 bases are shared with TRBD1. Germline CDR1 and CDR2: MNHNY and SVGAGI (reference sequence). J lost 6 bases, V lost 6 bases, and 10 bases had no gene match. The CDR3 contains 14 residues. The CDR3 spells CASSRPKTGNGYTF. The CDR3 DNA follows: TGTGCCAGCAGCCGCCCCAAGACAGGGAATGGCTACACCTTC.

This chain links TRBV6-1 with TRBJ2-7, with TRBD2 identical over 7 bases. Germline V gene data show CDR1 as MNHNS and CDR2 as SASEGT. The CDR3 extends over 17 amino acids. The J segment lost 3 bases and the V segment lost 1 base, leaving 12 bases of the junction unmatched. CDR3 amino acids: CASSEVLRREKNYEQYF. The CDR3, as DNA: TGTGCCAGCAGTGAAGTGTTGCGGCGGGAGAAGAACTACGAGCAGTACTTC.

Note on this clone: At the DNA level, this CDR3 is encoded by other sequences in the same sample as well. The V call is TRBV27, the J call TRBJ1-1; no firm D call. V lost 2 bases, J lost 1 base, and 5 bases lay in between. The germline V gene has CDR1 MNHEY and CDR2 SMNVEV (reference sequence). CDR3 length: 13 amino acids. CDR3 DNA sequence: TGTGCCAGCAGTTTAGCGAGGAACACTGAAGCTTTCTTT. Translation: CASSLARNTEAFF.

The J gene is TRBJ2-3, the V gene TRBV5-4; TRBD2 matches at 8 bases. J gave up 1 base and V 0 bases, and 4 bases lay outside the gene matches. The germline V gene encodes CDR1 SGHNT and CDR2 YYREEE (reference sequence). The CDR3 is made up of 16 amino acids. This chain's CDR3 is CASSLAGGSGTDTQYF. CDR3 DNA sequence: TGTGCCAGCAGCTTGGCGGGGGGGAGTGGCACAGATACGCAGTATTTT.

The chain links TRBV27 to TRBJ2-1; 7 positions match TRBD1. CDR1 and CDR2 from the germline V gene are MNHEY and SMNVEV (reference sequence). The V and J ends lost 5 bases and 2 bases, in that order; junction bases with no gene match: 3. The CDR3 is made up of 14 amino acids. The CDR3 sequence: CASSPGQTYNEQFF. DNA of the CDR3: TGTGCCAGCAGTCCGGGACAGACCTACAATGAGCAGTTCTTC.

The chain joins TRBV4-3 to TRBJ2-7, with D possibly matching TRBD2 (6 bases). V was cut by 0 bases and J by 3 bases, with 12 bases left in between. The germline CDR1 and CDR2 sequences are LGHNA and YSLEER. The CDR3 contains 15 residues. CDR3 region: CASSQERLEVYEQYF. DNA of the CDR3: TGCGCCAGCAGCCAAGAGCGACTAGAAGTCTACGAGCAGTACTTC.

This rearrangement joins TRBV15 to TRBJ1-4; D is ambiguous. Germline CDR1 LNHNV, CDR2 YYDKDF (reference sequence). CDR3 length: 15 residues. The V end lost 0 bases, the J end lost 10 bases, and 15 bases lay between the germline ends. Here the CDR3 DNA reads TGTGCCACCAGCAGAGATCTCTCGGACCGTGGAAAACTGTTTTTT. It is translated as CATSRDLSDRGKLFF.

CDR3 sequence (DNA): TGTGCCAGCAGCTTTCCCCGGACTAGCCCGAACACCGGGGAGCTGTTTTTT. Protein: CASSFPRTSPNTGELFF. V is TRBV7-8 and J is TRBJ2-2; 8 positions agree with TRBD2. Germline loops: CDR1 SGHVS, CDR2 FQNEAQ. The V gene end was trimmed by 3 bases and the J gene end by 0 bases; junction bases not matched to a gene: 6. CDR3 size: 17 residues.